This T cell receptor (beta chain) was recorded in a study of T cell repertoires in cytomegalovirus infection. Whole-study findings and limits: Of the TCR beta families, the public ones yielded a cumulative frequency that identified carriers of CMV plus the relevant HLA.

Notes on this clonotype: Its target is unknown.

Per germline, CDR1 SGHKS and CDR2 YYEKEE (reference sequence). The CDR3 sequence is 15 residues long. With V trimmed by 2 bases and J by 2 bases, 3 bases remained unmatched. MiXCR was run by TCRdb on the reads, yielding one entry per CDR3 protein. Of 600,000 to 700,000 distinct CDR3 sequences in the sample, 33% were seen once. The genes are TRBV5-5 and TRBJ1-4, with 7 bases identical to TRBD1. The sequence derives from a human donor in good health (CMV status not recorded). Some clones in this sample may be carry-over from other donors' samples. This material consisted of cultured PBMCs, taken from culture after CMV antigen stimulation. For the CDR3, the DNA is TGTGCCAGCAGCTTCACAGGGGACACTAATGAAAAACTGTTTTTT. It translates to CASSFTGDTNEKLFF.